This is a list of T cell receptor beta chains from one sample in a study of neurological immune-mediated disorders. Using its own MiXCR run on the 5' RACE reads, TCRdb lists one record per CDR3 protein. The sample gives tens of thousands of distinct CDR3 sequences, approximately 2.8% of which show up once; about 1.1% is in the top ten. Sample: PBMCs. These receptor sequences come from a woman aged 25 to 39 with multiple sclerosis. Both conserved end residues are part of each CDR3. Each record gives: clone size, J gene, V gene, D gene, CDR3 protein, CDR3 DNA. The D gene is left open where the match is weak. Some rows mark clone size as missing; the rest say once, few, many or name a class of expanded clone.

clone_size: many
j_call: TRBJ2-3
v_call: TRBV29-1
d_call: -
cdr3_aa: CSVEAQLPPSTDTQYF
cdr3_nt: TGCAGCGTTGAAGCCCAACTTCCACCCAGCACAGATACGCAGTATTTT

clone_size: many
j_call: TRBJ1-1
v_call: TRBV20-1
d_call: -
cdr3_aa: CSARDLQGFSQISGTEAFF
cdr3_nt: TGCAGTGCTAGAGATCTCCAGGGGTTCAGCCAAATTTCGGGCACTGAAGCTTTCTTT

clone_size: many
j_call: TRBJ1-2
v_call: TRBV5-1
d_call: -
cdr3_aa: CASSLDTYGYTF
cdr3_nt: TGCGCCAGCAGTTTGGACACTTATGGCTACACCTTC

clone_size: many
j_call: TRBJ1-2
v_call: TRBV3-1
d_call: -
cdr3_aa: CASSRTDTYGYTF
cdr3_nt: TGTGCCAGCAGCCGGACTGACACCTATGGCTACACCTTC

clone_size: many
j_call: TRBJ1-1
v_call: TRBV5-1
d_call: -
cdr3_aa: CASSLSGEKGTEAFF
cdr3_nt: TGCGCCAGCAGCTTGTCGGGGGAGAAGGGCACTGAAGCTTTCTTT

clone_size: many
j_call: TRBJ2-1
v_call: TRBV12-3/TRBV12-4
d_call: -
cdr3_aa: CASSFSSGGSYNEQFF
cdr3_nt: TGTGCCAGCAGTTTTTCCAGTGGCGGGTCCTACAATGAGCAGTTCTTC

clone_size: many
j_call: TRBJ2-1
v_call: TRBV20-1
d_call: TRBD2
cdr3_aa: CSASEWTSSYNEQFF
cdr3_nt: TGCAGTGCTAGTGAATGGACTAGCTCCTACAATGAGCAGTTCTTC

clone_size: many
j_call: TRBJ1-2
v_call: TRBV29-1
d_call: TRBD1
cdr3_aa: CSARDSSNYGYTF
cdr3_nt: TGCAGCGCCCGGGACAGTAGCAACTATGGCTACACCTTC

clone_size: many
j_call: TRBJ2-1
v_call: TRBV7-8
d_call: -
cdr3_aa: CASSLRGQYPRQFF
cdr3_nt: TGTGCCAGCAGCTTGAGAGGGCAATATCCTCGGCAGTTCTTC

clone_size: many
j_call: TRBJ2-1
v_call: TRBV2
d_call: -
cdr3_aa: CASRNNNEQFF
cdr3_nt: TGTGCCAGCCGGAACAACAATGAGCAGTTCTTC

clone_size: many
j_call: TRBJ2-2
v_call: TRBV6-5
d_call: TRBD2
cdr3_aa: CASSRRTSAEESGELFF
cdr3_nt: TGTGCCAGCAGTCGCCGGACTAGCGCCGAGGAGAGCGGGGAGCTGTTTTTT

clone_size: many
j_call: TRBJ2-3
v_call: TRBV29-1
d_call: -
cdr3_aa: CSVVPKDTQYF
cdr3_nt: TGCAGCGTTGTGCCCAAAGATACGCAGTATTTT

clone_size: many
j_call: TRBJ2-1
v_call: TRBV20-1
d_call: -
cdr3_aa: CSASKDGWYNEQFF
cdr3_nt: TGCAGTGCTAGTAAGGATGGTTGGTACAATGAGCAGTTCTTC

clone_size: many
j_call: TRBJ2-4
v_call: TRBV20-1
d_call: -
cdr3_aa: CSASDLLAKNIQYF
cdr3_nt: TGCAGTGCTAGCGACTTACTAGCCAAAAACATTCAGTACTTC

clone_size: few
j_call: TRBJ2-7
v_call: TRBV7-9
d_call: -
cdr3_aa: CASSLALAVPTDEQYF
cdr3_nt: TGTGCCAGCAGCTTAGCCTTAGCGGTTCCAACGGACGAGCAGTACTTC

clone_size: -
j_call: TRBJ2-2
v_call: TRBV7-9
d_call: -
cdr3_aa: CASSLLATNTGELFF
cdr3_nt: TGTGCCAGCAGCTTGTTGGCTACGAACACCGGGGAGCTGTTTTTT

clone_size: many
j_call: TRBJ2-1
v_call: TRBV7-9
d_call: -
cdr3_aa: CASSLRAPEQFF
cdr3_nt: TGTGCCAGCAGCTTAAGAGCCCCTGAGCAGTTCTTC

clone_size: many
j_call: TRBJ2-1
v_call: TRBV7-2
d_call: TRBD2
cdr3_aa: CASSFGTSLYNEQFF
cdr3_nt: TGTGCCAGCAGCTTCGGGACTAGCCTCTACAATGAGCAGTTCTTC

clone_size: many
j_call: TRBJ1-5
v_call: TRBV6-5
d_call: -
cdr3_aa: CASQAVRGQPQHF
cdr3_nt: TGTGCCAGCCAGGCAGTAAGAGGTCAGCCCCAGCATTTT

clone_size: many
j_call: TRBJ2-7
v_call: TRBV7-9
d_call: -
cdr3_aa: CASSVDRYEQYF
cdr3_nt: TGTGCCAGCAGCGTTGACAGGTACGAGCAGTACTTC

clone_size: many
j_call: TRBJ2-3
v_call: TRBV3-1
d_call: -
cdr3_aa: CASSQRGASTDTQYF
cdr3_nt: TGTGCCAGCAGCCAACGGGGGGCGTCCACAGATACGCAGTATTTT

clone_size: few
j_call: TRBJ2-1
v_call: TRBV14
d_call: -
cdr3_aa: CASSQVRDSQQFF
cdr3_nt: TGTGCCAGCAGCCAAGTTCGGGACTCCCAGCAGTTCTTC

clone_size: many
j_call: TRBJ2-2
v_call: TRBV29-1
d_call: TRBD2
cdr3_aa: CSVASGPNTGELFF
cdr3_nt: TGCAGCGTTGCTAGCGGACCGAACACCGGGGAGCTGTTTTTT